This entry describes one TCR beta chain. Its antigen is unidentified. PCR amplification relied on 60 Vbeta primers (plus 13 Jbeta primers). Using immunoSEQ multiplex PCR, the repertoire was profiled, and TCRdb retains in-frame clones only, with some absent. The data contain 150,000 to 200,000 clones, roughly 73% of them singletons. Unmatched junction bases numbered 15, after V lost 2 bases and J lost 4 bases. This CDR3 contains 18 residues. The germline CDR1 and CDR2 sequences are WNHNN and SYGVQD (reference sequence). The sample belongs to a study of cytomegalovirus exposure and HLA in healthy donors. The study, taken as a whole, reports: Most TCR beta V segments were productive about 90% or about 30% of the time in an earlier analysis. The study put about 180 TCR beta chains on its list as cytomegalovirus-associated. It was reported in a later analysis that an Asian-associated ancestry cluster showed fewer N-insertions than the approximately 670-donor mean.

Though nominally healthy at sampling, donors likely had unrecorded immune exposures. The sequenced sample consisted of PBMCs. The receptor was derived from a female donor in good health and CMV-seronegative. The V call is TRBV10-1, the J call TRBJ2-7; 9 nucleotides align to TRBD1. In DNA form, the CDR3 reads TGCGCCAGCAGTGAGAATTTTGCCCGGGACAGGGATTTTTACGAGCAGTACTTC. This encodes CASSENFARDRDFYEQYF.